These 9 T cell receptor beta chains originate from one sample sequenced in a study of identical twins. TCRdb re-derived calls from the 5' RACE reads in MiXCR, one entry per CDR3 protein. The repertoire holds roughly 540,000 distinct CDR3 sequences, approximately 22% seen once, with 0.91% in the top ten. These data are also associated with another study on T cells expressing NK-cell markers.

Sequencing input: CD4+ T cells sorted from blood. Source of these receptors: a woman under 30 in good health.

This clonotype was counted a few times. CDR3 sequence reads: CASSLWGGSTDTQYF. CDR3 sequence (DNA): TGTGCCAGCAGCTTATGGGGGGGAAGCACAGATACGCAGTATTTT. V and J are TRBV7-2 and TRBJ2-3, with 7 bases that match TRBD2. Germline trimming cut 2 bases from V and 0 bases from J; bases unmatched to any gene: 2. Looked up from germline, CDR1 is SGHTA and CDR2 is FQGNSA. The CDR3 consists of 15 residues.

Worth noting for this clonotype: The junction does not match germline at one end; this may be a read error. V usage is TRBV7-7 and J usage is TRBJ2-5; TRBD2 matches 7 bases. CDR1 is SSHAT, CDR2 FNYEAQ, per germline (reference sequence). The CDR3 has 13 residues. CDR3 nucleotides: TGTGCTAGCAGCCTAACTAGCGCAGGGACCCAGTACTTC. It translates to CASSLTSAGTQYF.

The chain's CDR3 is CSARRGSGRTQYF. DNA for the CDR3: TGCAGTGCCCGAAGGGGGTCAGGGCGGACGCAGTATTTT. The V call is TRBV20-1, the J call TRBJ2-3; D perhaps matches TRBD1 (6 bases). Germline V gives CDR1 DFQATT, CDR2 SNEGSKA (reference sequence). The CDR3 extends over 13 amino acids. V lost 6 bases to trimming and J lost 9 bases, with 19 bases between them.

This clonotype has a handful of counts. The rearrangement links TRBV12-3 or TRBV12-4 to TRBJ1-2, with 7 bases that match TRBD1. With 3 bases clipped from V and 7 bases from J, the junction kept 5 bases outside the gene matches. This CDR3 is built from 13 residues. The CDR3 DNA is TGTGCCAGCAGTTTTCAACAGGGGTTTGGCTACACCTTC. Protein sequence: CASSFQQGFGYTF.

The genes are TRBV27 and TRBJ2-7; TRBD2 aligns across 9 bases. V was pared by 5 bases and J by 0 bases, with 11 bases of the junction left unmatched. The CDR3 is 17 residues long. Germline V gives CDR1 MNHEY, CDR2 SMNVEV (reference sequence). The DNA of the CDR3 is TGTGCCAGCAGTGCACCGACTAGCGGCACTTTCTCCTACGAGCAGTACTTC. Translation: CASSAPTSGTFSYEQYF.

The chain employs TRBV5-4 and TRBJ2-5; D possibly matches TRBD1 or TRBD2 (6 bases each). The CDR3 sequence is 14 residues long. V dropped 0 bases and J dropped 4 bases, with 10 bases sitting between them. Per the germline V gene, CDR1 is SGHNT and CDR2 is YYREEE (reference sequence). CDR3 DNA sequence: TGTGCCAGCAGCTTGGGGCCGGGGGCAGAGACCCAGTACTTC. It translates to CASSLGPGAETQYF.

This clonotype was seen just once. V usage is TRBV10-3 and J usage is TRBJ2-5; TRBD1 agrees at 7 bases. This CDR3 comprises 16 residues. With V trimmed by 2 bases and J by 1 base, 7 bases remained unmatched. Per the germline V gene, CDR1 is ENHRY and CDR2 is SYGVKD. The CDR3: CAISETLRDSQETQYF. The CDR3 DNA follows: TGTGCCATCAGTGAGACGCTACGGGACAGCCAAGAGACCCAGTACTTC.

This clonotype was counted between two and nine times. The chain joins TRBV7-6 to TRBJ2-7; D not certain. The CDR3 consists of 14 residues. Germline CDR1 reads SGHVS; CDR2 reads FNYEAQ. Trimming took 6 bases from V and 7 from J, leaving 19 bases between them. The CDR3, as DNA: TGTGCCAGCAGTTCATCCTTCTCCGCTACGGAGCAGTACTTC. The encoded protein is CASSSSFSATEQYF.

The chain couples TRBV5-1 to TRBJ2-1; TRBD1 agrees at 11 bases. CDR3 length: 16 residues. The J segment lost 4 bases and the V segment lost 3 bases, leaving 6 bases of the junction unmatched. Germline CDR1 reads SGHRS; CDR2 reads YFSETQ. The CDR3 nucleotides are TGCGCCAGCAGCTACGGTGGGACAGGGGGATACAATGAGCAGTTCTTC. It is translated as CASSYGGTGGYNEQFF.